The 27 T cell receptor beta chains listed next were all sequenced from one sample in a study of identical twins. TCRdb re-called the 5' RACE reads with MiXCR, one entry per CDR3 protein. The sample includes approximately 240,000 distinct CDR3 sequences, roughly an eighth of them seen just once. The specimen sequenced was memory (CD45RO+) T cells sorted from blood. The receptor source for this set is a woman under 30 in good health.

This clonotype has at least ten counts. The chain has TRBV15 and TRBJ2-3, with D uncertain. Germline CDR1 reads LNHNV; CDR2 reads YYDKDF (reference sequence). The CDR3 extends over 14 amino acids. V dropped 0 bases and J dropped 0 bases, with 4 bases sitting between them. The chain's CDR3 is CATSRERSTDTQYF. CDR3 bases: TGTGCCACCAGCAGAGAAAGAAGCACAGATACGCAGTATTTT.

Only a few counts were recorded for this clonotype. The chain has TRBV2 and TRBJ1-1; 7 positions agree with TRBD1. Germline lookup yields CDR1 SNHLY and CDR2 FYNNEI. Trimming took 5 bases from V and 0 from J; bases not matched to a gene: 9. The CDR3 has 16 amino acids. CDR3 in amino acids: CASSIDRDWMNTEAFF. The CDR3 DNA reads TGTGCCAGCAGTATAGACAGGGATTGGATGAACACTGAAGCTTTCTTT.

This clonotype was counted many times. The V and J genes are TRBV3-1 and TRBJ2-1, with 8 bases aligning to TRBD2. The J segment lost 2 bases and the V segment lost 7 bases, leaving 4 bases of the junction unmatched. CDR1 LGHDT and CDR2 YNNKEL come from the germline V gene (reference sequence). This CDR3 contains 14 residues. The CDR3 spells CASNRGGAYNEQFF. The DNA for the CDR3 is TGTGCCAGCAACCGGGGGGGGGCCTACAATGAGCAGTTCTTC.

This clonotype showed up many times. The rearrangement joins TRBV7-7 to TRBJ2-2; TRBD1 matches 7 bases. The CDR3 is 15 amino acids. The germline gives CDR1 SSHAT, CDR2 FNYEAQ (reference sequence). Trimming took 6 bases from V and 3 from J; bases not matched to a gene: 7. CDR3 sequence reads: CASSLQGWDTGELFF. DNA for the CDR3: TGTGCCAGCAGTTTACAGGGGTGGGACACCGGGGAGCTGTTTTTT. Based on the CDR3 plus reference TRBV7-7 and TRBJ2-2, the full variable domain is GAGVSQSPRYKVTKRGQDVTLRCDPISSHATLYWYQQALGQGPEFLTYFNYEAQPDKSGLPSDRFSAERPEGSISTLTIQRTEQRDSAMYRCASSLQGWDTGELFFGEGSRLTVL.

The genes are TRBV6-1 and TRBJ2-3; 9 nucleotides match TRBD2. The V gene end was trimmed by 6 bases and the J gene end by 5 bases; junction bases not matched to a gene: 6. Germline V gene data show CDR1 as MNHNS and CDR2 as SASEGT. This CDR3 is built from 14 residues. The DNA for the CDR3 is TGTGCCAGCAGGGGGCTAGCGGGGAGAGATACGCAGTATTTT. Amino acid sequence: CASRGLAGRDTQYF.

The CDR3 sequence is CATSRENIQPQHF. The CDR3 region has the DNA TGTGCCACCAGCAGGGAAAATATCCAGCCCCAGCATTTT. The J gene is TRBJ1-5, the V gene TRBV15; D is uncertain. Trimming took 3 bases from V and 7 from J, leaving 10 bases between them. Germline values: CDR1 LNHNV, CDR2 YYDKDF (reference sequence). The CDR3 spans 13 residues.

The CDR3 coding sequence is TGTGCCAGCAGTTACCTTGGACACGAGCAGTACTTC. Protein product: CASSYLGHEQYF. The J gene is TRBJ2-7, the V gene TRBV6-2 or TRBV6-3; D unclear. Per the germline V gene, CDR1 is MNHEY and CDR2 is SVGEGT. The V end lost 2 bases, the J end lost 5 bases, and 7 bases lay between the germline ends. This CDR3 is 12 amino acids long.

The chain has TRBV5-1 and TRBJ1-6; 8 nucleotides agree with TRBD1. Germline-derived CDR1 and CDR2 are SGHRS and YFSETQ. The CDR3 length is 15 residues. V lost 4 bases to trimming and J lost 2 bases; unmatched junction nucleotides: 2. The CDR3, as DNA: TGCGCCAGCAGCCTACAGGGGGCCTATAATTCACCCCTCCACTTT. This translates into CASSLQGAYNSPLHF.

The V gene is TRBV10-3, the J gene TRBJ2-5; 7 bases map to TRBD1. The J segment lost 4 bases and the V segment lost 4 bases, leaving 9 bases of the junction unmatched. CDR1 and CDR2 from the germline V gene are ENHRY and SYGVKD. The CDR3 sequence is 15 residues long. Written as DNA, the CDR3 is TGTGCCATCAGTGGCCGACAGGGTAGAGGAGAGACCCAGTACTTC. Translation gives CAISGRQGRGETQYF.

This clonotype was seen more than once but under ten times. The chain combines TRBV11-3 with TRBJ2-2, with D perhaps matching TRBD1 (6 bases). The CDR3 length is 16 residues. Per the germline V gene, CDR1 is SGHNT and CDR2 is YENEEA. Trimming pared 5 bases from V and 3 bases from J, leaving 16 bases between. CDR3 amino acids: CASSLSPDRDTGELFF. CDR3 sequence (DNA): TGTGCCAGCAGCCTATCACCGGACAGAGACACCGGGGAGCTGTTTTTT.

The sample holds a few counts of this clonotype. The gene calls are TRBV12-5 and TRBJ1-1, with D unclear. The CDR3 contains 11 residues. Germline V CDR1 and CDR2: LGHNT, FRNRAP. V was cut by 2 bases and J by 11 bases, with 9 bases left in between. In DNA, the CDR3 is TGTGCTAGTGGTTTGTCAGCAGTCGCTTTCTTT. Its translation is CASGLSAVAFF.

This clonotype was picked up many times. The chain recombines TRBV6-5 with TRBJ1-6, with D possibly TRBD1 on 6 matching bases. This CDR3 contains 15 residues. V lost 2 bases to trimming and J lost 10 bases, with 15 bases between them. The germline CDR1 and CDR2 sequences are MNHEY and SVGAGI. The CDR3 region has the DNA TGTGCCAGCAGTTACGAACAGGGAAGGGGATCACCCCTCCACTTT. Translation: CASSYEQGRGSPLHF.

V and J are TRBV10-2 and TRBJ2-7; unclear D gene. CDR3 length equals 12 residues. In germline, CDR1 is WSHSY, CDR2 SAAADI. The V gene lost 6 bases and the J gene lost 2 bases, with 8 bases spanning the gap. CDR3 in DNA: TGCGCCAGCAGCACAGCGACCTACGAGCAGTACTTC. Amino acid sequence: CASSTATYEQYF.

This rearrangement joins TRBV9 to TRBJ2-3; D might be TRBD2 (7 bases). This CDR3 has 14 amino acids. V lost 0 bases and J lost 6, with 11 bases in between. Germline loops: CDR1 SGDLS, CDR2 YYNGEE. CDR3 coding DNA: TGTGCCAGCAGCGTAGCACAGGGAGGGGATACGCAGTATTTT. Its translation is CASSVAQGGDTQYF.

The chain has TRBV6-5 and TRBJ1-5; no clear D. Between the trimmed V and J ends, which lost 0 bases and 4 bases, there was a span of 10 bases. The CDR3 has 15 amino acids. CDR1 and CDR2 (germline): MNHEY, SVGAGI. CDR3 in DNA: TGTGCCAGCAGTTACTCTGTCAGGTTTAATCAGCCCCAGCATTTT. It codes for CASSYSVRFNQPQHF.

Concerning this clonotype: A read error may produce the germline difference seen at one junction end. This chain uses TRBV7-7 with TRBJ2-5; TRBD2 aligns across 13 bases. Germline lookup yields CDR1 SSHAT and CDR2 FNYEAQ (reference sequence). This CDR3 comprises 17 residues. The CDR3 sequence: CASSLGPPGLAGETQYF. The CDR3 DNA reads as TGTGCTAGCAGCTTAGGCCCTCCGGGACTAGCGGGGGAGACCCAGTACTTC.

This CDR3 is CAISEIDRRETQYF. CDR3 in DNA: TGTGCCATCAGTGAGATAGATAGAAGGGAGACCCAGTACTTC. This sequence joins TRBV10-3 and TRBJ2-5; D unclear. The V end was cut by 2 bases, the J end by 5 bases, with 12 bases between. The CDR3 runs to 14 residues. Germline V CDR1 and CDR2: ENHRY, SYGVKD.

This clonotype was found a few times. V usage is TRBV15 and J usage is TRBJ2-7; 7 bases line up with TRBD1. Germline V gives CDR1 LNHNV, CDR2 YYDKDF (reference sequence). Trimming cost V 0 bases and J 2 bases; bases outside gene matches: 7. CDR3 length equals 16 residues. The CDR3 loop is CATSRDTRGNPYEQYF. CDR3 DNA sequence: TGTGCCACCAGCAGAGATACCAGGGGGAATCCCTACGAGCAGTACTTC.

The genes are TRBV11-2 and TRBJ1-3; D is unclear. Between the trimmed V and J ends, which lost 1 base and 0 bases, there was a span of 10 bases. Germline V gene lookup returns CDR1 SGHAT and CDR2 FQNNGV. This CDR3 has 16 residues. CDR3 region: CASSLGAKNSGNTIYF. As DNA, the CDR3 is TGTGCCAGCAGCTTAGGAGCCAAGAACTCTGGAAACACCATATATTTT.

This chain links TRBV14 with TRBJ2-5; 8 nucleotides line up with TRBD1. This CDR3 region has 15 residues. J gave up 5 bases and V 1 base, and 6 bases lay outside the gene matches. Germline V gene lookup returns CDR1 SGHDN and CDR2 FVKESK. CDR3 protein: CASSQGYHRGETQYF. The CDR3 nucleotides read TGTGCCAGCAGCCAAGGTTATCACAGGGGGGAGACCCAGTACTTC.

This clonotype showed up just a few times. The J gene is TRBJ1-5, the V gene TRBV6-6; no clear D. V shed 0 bases and J shed 7 bases, with 7 bases lying between them. The CDR3 has 13 amino acids. The germline CDR1 and CDR2 sequences are MNHNY and SVGAGI (reference sequence). In nucleotides, the CDR3 is TGTGCCAGCAGTTACTCGCGTGAGCAGCCCCAGCATTTT. Translating gives CASSYSREQPQHF.

There are a few counts of this clonotype. This sequence joins TRBV5-1 and TRBJ2-5; 8 nucleotides agree with TRBD1. Germline V gene lookup returns CDR1 SGHRS and CDR2 YFSETQ. The CDR3 is made up of 14 amino acids. V was pared by 6 bases and J by 2 bases, with 6 bases of the junction left unmatched. The CDR3 loop is CASNARTGQETQYF. The CDR3 region has the DNA TGCGCCAGCAACGCCCGGACAGGGCAAGAGACCCAGTACTTC.

The sample holds a few counts of this clonotype. The CDR3 bases are TGCGCCAGCAGCTTAATGGGACCCACCCAAGAGACCCAGTACTTC. Translated: CASSLMGPTQETQYF. The chain couples TRBV5-1 to TRBJ2-5; D could derive from TRBD1 or TRBD2 (5 bases each). The CDR3 is 15 residues long. V was trimmed by 2 bases and J by 1 base, leaving 12 bases between them. Germline lookup yields CDR1 SGHRS and CDR2 YFSETQ.

This clonotype was seen only a few times. The gene calls are TRBV20-1 and TRBJ2-5, with unresolved D. The V end was cut by 4 bases, the J end by 5 bases, with 8 bases between. The CDR3 runs to 11 residues. The V gene's germline CDR1 is DFQATT and CDR2 SNEGSKA (reference sequence). The CDR3 loop reads CSAIQAETQYF. In DNA, the CDR3 is TGCAGTGCTATACAAGCTGAGACCCAGTACTTC.

This clonotype has a handful of counts. The V gene is TRBV6-1, the J gene TRBJ2-7, with 8 bases fitting TRBD2. CDR1 MNHNS and CDR2 SASEGT come from the germline V gene. CDR3 length: 14 amino acids. The junction had 7 bases not matched to a gene; V was cut back by 6 bases and J by 3 bases. DNA for the CDR3: TGTGCCAGCAGCCCCCGACGGGAGGGCTACGAGCAGTACTTC. It is translated as CASSPRREGYEQYF.

This rearrangement joins TRBV3-1 to TRBJ2-7; no clear D gene. Trimming removed 3 bases from V and 7 bases from J, with 7 bases in between. Per the germline V gene, CDR1 is LGHDT and CDR2 is YNNKEL (reference sequence). The CDR3 is 11 residues long. The CDR3 bases are TGTGCCAGCAGCCATCAAACAGAGCAGTACTTC. Amino acid sequence: CASSHQTEQYF.

The chain combines TRBV6-1 with TRBJ2-7, with D hard to call. Germline V CDR1 and CDR2: MNHNS, SASEGT. Trimming took 0 bases from V and 7 from J, leaving 10 bases between them. The CDR3 sequence is 13 residues long. The CDR3 region is CASSEAVDREQYF. The CDR3, as DNA: TGTGCCAGCAGTGAAGCCGTGGACCGGGAGCAGTACTTC.